The source of this T cell receptor beta chain is a study of human T cells and chemical hapten exposure (dated by TCRdb to about 2021). Regarding the research as a whole: For sensitization, 2% DPC in acetone was applied to an approximately 2 cm by approximately 2 cm area of upper inner arm skin. Patients additionally received weekly therapeutic DPC doses to the scalp throughout the roughly 25-week study period. Patch testing on the upper back used Finn chambers containing 0.01% DPC, with scoring done after 6 days according to International Contact Dermatitis Research Group standards. The mostly female patient cohort included alopecia areata with under or over 50% scalp involvement, alopecia totalis and alopecia universalis. Libraries were pooled for sequencing, and variation in per-sample TCR yields was attributed mainly to small differences in library volumes within the pool. This study followed changes in the peripheral blood TCR repertoire in vivo during primary and secondary sensitization of alopecia patients to the hapten diphenylcyclopropenone (DPC). Patient blood was sampled pre-sensitization (week 0) and at 2, 6 and about 24 weeks after DPC sensitization. For TCR sequencing, blood came from approximately 29 alopecia patients at anywhere from one to four time points (pre-sensitization, 2, 6 and 24 weeks).

Libraries were made using RACE. The run used a NextSeq 500. Library preparation attached unique molecular identifiers to individual cDNA molecules for quantitative, reproducible TCR counting. From each blood RNA sample, both TCR alpha and TCR beta chains were sequenced. Turning to the authors' computational methods: The median number of TCRs per sample was some 100,000, ranging from about 20,000 to 700,000. The Decombinator software suite was used to annotate the V, J and CDR3 of the TCR reads. For the PS versus PT1 abundance plots, all samples were subsampled to the same number of TCRs (28,000). Expanded TCRs were defined as absent before sensitization and observed at least eight times at the 2-week time point. TCRdb itself trimmed the public reads at Q25 with fastp, ran MiXCR and retained productive beta chains. Identical CDR3 protein sequences are pooled into one entry, listed with their most common genes and DNA. These V and J calls derive from TCRdb rather than the authors' analysis. The sample includes tens of thousands of distinct CDR3 sequences, with around 10% observed a single time. The top ten clones comprise 3.6% of the sample.

Cut back by 5 bases and 3 bases, the V and J ends lie 9 bases apart. Inclusive of the bounding cysteine and phenylalanine, the CDR3 is 13 residues long. The only DNA kept is the CDR3, 39 bases in frame from the first base. CDR1 and CDR2, looked up from the germline V gene, are SGHNT and YENEEA. With respect to this clonotype: The antigen it recognizes is unknown. Base qualities are not provided; no much larger clone lies one nucleotide away.

Beyond this particular receptor, the publication reports: Because every patient had alopecia, a presumed autoimmune disease, the patients' immune response might differ from that of healthy individuals. After repeated subsampling, changes were observed in the strength of the expansion versus patch-test correlation and in the threshold at which the correlation became significant. Compared with pre-sensitization or healthy control sets, expanded TCRs formed significantly more large CDR3 similarity clusters, which is consistent with antigen-driven responses. The number of TCRs above 1 in 1000 frequency did not change with DPC sensitization; there was no evidence of global repertoire structure alterations. The number of PT1 expanded TCRs positively correlated with patch test score, significant at thresholds 8, 16 and 32 but not 4.

The time point label on this specimen signifies: pre-sensitization, week 0. The treatment or condition label of this sample denotes: therapeutic diphenylcyclopropenone sensitization with weekly scalp DPC. At every patch-test visit, the blood draw took place before the patch test was put on. Patients were considered eligible if aged 18 to 70, diagnosed with alopecia and deemed suitable for DPC therapy, and patients were excluded if pregnant. Total RNA was extracted from unfractionated whole blood collected in Tempus Blood RNA tubes. This clonotype originated in a woman aged 40 to 50 with alopecia areata. Some clones in this sample may be carry-over from other donors' samples. The chain is assembled from TRBV11-3 and TRBJ2-3, with no confidently assigned D gene. The sequenced sample was whole blood, obtained in connection with sensitization to the hapten diphenylcyclopropenone (DPC). CDR3 region: CASSQRVTDTQYF. The DNA sequence is given as TGTGCCAGCAGCCAACGGGTGACAGATACGCAGTATTTT.